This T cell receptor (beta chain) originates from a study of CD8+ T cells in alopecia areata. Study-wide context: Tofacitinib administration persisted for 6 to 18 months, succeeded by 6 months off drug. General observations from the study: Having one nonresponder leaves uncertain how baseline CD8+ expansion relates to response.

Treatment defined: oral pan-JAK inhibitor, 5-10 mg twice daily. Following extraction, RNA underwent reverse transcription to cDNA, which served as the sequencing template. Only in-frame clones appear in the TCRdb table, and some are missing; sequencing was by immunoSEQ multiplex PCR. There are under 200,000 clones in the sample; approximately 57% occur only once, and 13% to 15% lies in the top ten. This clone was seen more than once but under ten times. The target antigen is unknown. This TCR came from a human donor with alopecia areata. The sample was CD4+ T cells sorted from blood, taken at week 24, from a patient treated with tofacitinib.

For the CDR3, the DNA is TGTGCCATCAGTGAACGTGGTGCTGACACAGCTAACTATGGCTACACCTTC. It is translated as CAISERGADTANYGYTF. V is TRBV10-3 and J is TRBJ1-2, with D uncertain. This CDR3 comprises 17 residues. Trimming removed 3 bases at V and 0 bases at J, with 17 bases between. CDR1 and CDR2 (germline): ENHRY, SYGVKD.